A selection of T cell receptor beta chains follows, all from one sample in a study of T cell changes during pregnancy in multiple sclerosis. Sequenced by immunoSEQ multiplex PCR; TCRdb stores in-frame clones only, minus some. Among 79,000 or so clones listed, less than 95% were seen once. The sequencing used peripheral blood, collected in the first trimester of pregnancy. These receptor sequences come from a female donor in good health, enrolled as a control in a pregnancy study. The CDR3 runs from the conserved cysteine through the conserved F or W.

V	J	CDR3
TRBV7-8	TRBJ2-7	CASSLASESFSYEQYF
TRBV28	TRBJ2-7	CASSFGPQGNRYEQYF
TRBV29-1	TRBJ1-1	CSVEFTGVEAFF
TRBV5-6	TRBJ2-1	CASSHFPPAGGNEQFF
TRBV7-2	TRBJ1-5	CASSQDRGSNQPQHF
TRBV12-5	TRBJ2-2	CASGFLRENTGELFF
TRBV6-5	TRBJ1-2	CASSYLDRGYGYTF
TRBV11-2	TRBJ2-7	CASSLEVTSGSYEQYF
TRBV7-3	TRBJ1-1	CASSLQGARVDTEAFF
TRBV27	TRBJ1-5	CASSLAGGADQPQHF
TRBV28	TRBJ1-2	CASSFRYGYTF
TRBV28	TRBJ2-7	CASSALQGSYEQYF
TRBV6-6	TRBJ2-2	CASTRGDYTGELFF
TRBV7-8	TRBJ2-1	CASSFLELALNEQFF
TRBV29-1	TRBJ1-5	CSVAEGRQPQHF
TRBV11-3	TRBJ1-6	CASSQDTNNSPLHF
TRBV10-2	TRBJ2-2	CASSQGGGELFF
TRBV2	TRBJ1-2	CASSVNRQGYTF
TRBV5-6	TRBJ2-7	CASSPARTIIYEQYF
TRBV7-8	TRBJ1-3	CASSFPGQTTGNTIYF
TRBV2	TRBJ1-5	CASSQSNQPQHF
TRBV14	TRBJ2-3	CASSRDRATDTQYF
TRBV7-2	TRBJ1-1	CASSFLGGNTEAFF
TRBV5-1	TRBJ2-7	CASTKTGGAVEQYF
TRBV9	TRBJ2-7	CASSVAGAQGNEQYF
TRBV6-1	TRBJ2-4	CASSSQGNIQYF
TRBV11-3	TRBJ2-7	CASSLEGVEQYF
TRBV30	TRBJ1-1	CAWSGGRGNTEAFF
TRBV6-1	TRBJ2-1	CASRGVEQFF
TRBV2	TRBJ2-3	CASSIAGITDTQYF
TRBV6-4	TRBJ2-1	CASSPTGNYNEQFF
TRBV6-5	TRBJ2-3	CASRTSGGADTQYF
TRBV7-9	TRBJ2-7	CASSQGAGVTYEQYF
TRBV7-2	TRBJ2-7	CASSLRRRASSYEQYF
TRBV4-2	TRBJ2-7	CASSLGTVNEQYF